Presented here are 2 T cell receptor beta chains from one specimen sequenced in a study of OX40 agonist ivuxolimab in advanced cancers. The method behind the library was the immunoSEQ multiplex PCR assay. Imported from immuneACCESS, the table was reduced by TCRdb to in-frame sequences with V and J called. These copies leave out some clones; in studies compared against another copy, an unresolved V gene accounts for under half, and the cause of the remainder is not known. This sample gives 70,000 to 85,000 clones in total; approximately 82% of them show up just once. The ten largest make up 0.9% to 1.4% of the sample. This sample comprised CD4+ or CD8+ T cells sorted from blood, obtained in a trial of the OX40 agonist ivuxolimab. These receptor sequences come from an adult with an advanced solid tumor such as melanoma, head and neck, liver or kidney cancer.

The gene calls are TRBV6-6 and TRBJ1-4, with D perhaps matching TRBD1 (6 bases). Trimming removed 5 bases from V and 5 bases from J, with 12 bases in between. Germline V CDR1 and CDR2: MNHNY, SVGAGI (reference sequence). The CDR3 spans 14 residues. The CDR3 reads CASSPGHSNEKLFF. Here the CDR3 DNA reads TGTGCCAGCAGTCCGGGACATTCGAATGAAAAACTGTTTTTT.

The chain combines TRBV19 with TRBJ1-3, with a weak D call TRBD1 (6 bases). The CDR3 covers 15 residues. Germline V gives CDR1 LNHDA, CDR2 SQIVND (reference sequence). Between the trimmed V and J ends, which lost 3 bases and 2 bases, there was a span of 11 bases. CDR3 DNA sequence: TGTGCCAGTAGTATCAGGGGTGGGCCTGGAAACACCATATATTTT. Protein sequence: CASSIRGGPGNTIYF.